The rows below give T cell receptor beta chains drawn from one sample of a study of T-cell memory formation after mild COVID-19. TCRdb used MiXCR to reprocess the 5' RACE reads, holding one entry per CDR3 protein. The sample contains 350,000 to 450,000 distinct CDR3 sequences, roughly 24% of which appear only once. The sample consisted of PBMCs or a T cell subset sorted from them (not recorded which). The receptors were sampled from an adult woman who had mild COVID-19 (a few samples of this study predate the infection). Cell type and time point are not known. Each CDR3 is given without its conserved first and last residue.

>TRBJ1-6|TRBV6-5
ASSAQIPADSPLH
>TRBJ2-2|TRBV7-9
ASSLRTGELF
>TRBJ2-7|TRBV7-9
ASGTGVTYEQY
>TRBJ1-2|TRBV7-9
ASSPGVHYT
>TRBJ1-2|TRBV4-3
ASSPTRALANYGYT
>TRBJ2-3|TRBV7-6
ASSSGWGTDTQY
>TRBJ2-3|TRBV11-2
ASSLGAGGGTDTQY
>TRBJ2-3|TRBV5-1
ASNSGSGSDTQY
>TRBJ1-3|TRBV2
ASSPDRGQGGNTIY
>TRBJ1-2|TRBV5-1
ASSLSGQNYGYT
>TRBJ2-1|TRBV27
ASSWGGLGGNEQF
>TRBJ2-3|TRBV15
ATSRDLGTTTDTQY
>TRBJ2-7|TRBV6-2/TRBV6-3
ASSWRESYEQY
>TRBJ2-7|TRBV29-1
SVELEGGYEQY
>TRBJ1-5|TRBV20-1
SASRERDQPQH
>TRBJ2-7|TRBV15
ATSKSSASEQY
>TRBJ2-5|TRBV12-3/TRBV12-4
ASTSSGLGSGRGETQY
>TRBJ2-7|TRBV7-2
ASSLDLAGGPVQY
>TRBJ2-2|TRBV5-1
ASTGESGTGELF
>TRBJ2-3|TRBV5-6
ASNLPGQSGFGSFTDTQY
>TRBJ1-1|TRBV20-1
SASSHLNTEAF
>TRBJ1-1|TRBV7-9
ASSLPSRTGGEGITEAF
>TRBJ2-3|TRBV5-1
ASSTGGLTDTQY
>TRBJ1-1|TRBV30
AWSYTQGTEAF
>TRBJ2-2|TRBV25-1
ASSRELDTGELF
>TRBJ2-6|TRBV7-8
ASSLALVSGANVLT
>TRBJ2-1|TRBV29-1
SVGLANNEQF
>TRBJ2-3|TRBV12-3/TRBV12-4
ASSSTGAGTDTQY
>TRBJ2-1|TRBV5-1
ASSLEAQGAWNEQF
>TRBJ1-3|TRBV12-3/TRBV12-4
ASSLGTGTSGNTIY
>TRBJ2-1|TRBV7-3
ASSRLAGGHNEQF
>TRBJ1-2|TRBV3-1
ASTPRAANYGYT
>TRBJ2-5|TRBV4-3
ASSQDLTARQETQY
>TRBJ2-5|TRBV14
ASSQTGKTQY
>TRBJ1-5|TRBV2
ASSGGVGSNQPQH
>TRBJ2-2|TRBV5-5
ASSLAKVTGELF
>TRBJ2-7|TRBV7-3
ASSFRGTGAGNSYEQY
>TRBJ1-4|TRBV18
ASSERGGEKLF
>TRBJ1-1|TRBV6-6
ASSFRVPGEAF
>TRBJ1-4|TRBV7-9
ASSLGQGADEKLF
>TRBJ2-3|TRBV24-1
ATSDNSGGYTDTQY
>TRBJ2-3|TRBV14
ASSRGAADTQY
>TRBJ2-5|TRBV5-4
ASSLGTASQETQY
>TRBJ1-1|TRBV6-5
ASSYGRVRHSGTEAF
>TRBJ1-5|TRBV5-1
ASSPGTGYPNSNQPQH
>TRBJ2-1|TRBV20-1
SANRGHNEQF
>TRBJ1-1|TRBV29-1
TADRGQTEAF
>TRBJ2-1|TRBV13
ASSFGVAGYNEQF
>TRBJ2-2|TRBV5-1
ASSSPPWAGANTGELF
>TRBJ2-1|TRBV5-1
ASSLDGGAQVGQF
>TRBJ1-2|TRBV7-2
ASSLLATGMPSLRGYT
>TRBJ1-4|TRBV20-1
SAREDREGGKLF
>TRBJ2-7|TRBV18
ASVEGSSYEQY
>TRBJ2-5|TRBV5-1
ASSLGTGTETQY
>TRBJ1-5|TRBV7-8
ASSPEGPGHSNQPQH